This TCR beta chain was identified in a study of cytomegalovirus exposure and HLA in healthy donors. General study findings and limits: With high specificity and sensitivity, the classifier reportedly diagnosed cytomegalovirus status.

A word on this clone: Its cognate antigen is unknown.

Use of 60 Vbeta and 13 Jbeta primers characterized the PCR. Assay used: immunoSEQ multiplex PCR; TCRdb lists only in-frame clones, some missing. In the table there are 98,000 or so clones, around four fifths of which are singletons. The V gene end was trimmed by 1 base and the J gene end by 4 bases; junction bases not matched to a gene: 6. Germline-derived CDR1 and CDR2 are SGHRS and YFSETQ. The CDR3 loop spans 16 amino acids. This clonotype was obtained from a man aged 35 to 55 in good health and CMV-seronegative. The sequencing sample was made of PBMCs. The chain links TRBV5-1 to TRBJ2-1, with 9 positions matching TRBD1. DNA for the CDR3: TGCGCCAGCAGCTTGATTGGGACAGGGCTATACAATGAGCAGTTCTTC. This encodes CASSLIGTGLYNEQFF. Based on the CDR3 plus reference TRBV5-1 and TRBJ2-1, the full variable domain is KAGVTQTPRYLIKTRGQQVTLSCSPISGHRSVSWYQQTPGQGLQFLFEYFSETQRNKGNFPGRFSGRQFSNSRSEMNVSTLELGDSALYLCASSLIGTGLYNEQFFGPGTRLTVL.